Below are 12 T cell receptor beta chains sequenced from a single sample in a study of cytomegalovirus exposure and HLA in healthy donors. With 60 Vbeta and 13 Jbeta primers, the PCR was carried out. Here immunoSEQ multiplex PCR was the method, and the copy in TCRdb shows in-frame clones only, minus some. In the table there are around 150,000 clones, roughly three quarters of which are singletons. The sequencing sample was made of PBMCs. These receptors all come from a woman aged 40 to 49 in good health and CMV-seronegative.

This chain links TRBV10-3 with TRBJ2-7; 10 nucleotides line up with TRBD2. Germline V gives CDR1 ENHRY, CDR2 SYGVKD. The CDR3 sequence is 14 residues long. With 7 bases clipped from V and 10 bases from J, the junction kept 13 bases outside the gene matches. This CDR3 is CAITPRGAGGPQYF. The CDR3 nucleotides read TGTGCCATCACCCCCCGAGGAGCGGGAGGGCCCCAGTACTTC.

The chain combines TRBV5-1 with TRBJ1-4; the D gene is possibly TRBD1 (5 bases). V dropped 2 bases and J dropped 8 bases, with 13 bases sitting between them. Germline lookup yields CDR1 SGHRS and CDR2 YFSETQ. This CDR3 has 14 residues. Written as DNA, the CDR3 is TGCGCCAGCAGCTTAGAAGGGGCCCGGGAAAAACTGTTTTTT. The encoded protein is CASSLEGAREKLFF.

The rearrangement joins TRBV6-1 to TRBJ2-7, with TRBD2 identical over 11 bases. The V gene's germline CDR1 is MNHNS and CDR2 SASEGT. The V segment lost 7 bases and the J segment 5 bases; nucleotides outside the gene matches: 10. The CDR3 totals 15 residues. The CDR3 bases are TGTGCCAGCACCGGACTAGCGGGTAAAGGGGACGAGCAGTACTTC. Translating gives CASTGLAGKGDEQYF.

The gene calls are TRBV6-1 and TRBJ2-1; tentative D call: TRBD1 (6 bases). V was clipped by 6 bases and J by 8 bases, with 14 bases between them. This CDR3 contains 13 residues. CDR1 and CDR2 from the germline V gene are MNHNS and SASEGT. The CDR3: CASRRGTKDEQFF. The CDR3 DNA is TGTGCCAGCAGGAGAGGGACAAAGGATGAGCAGTTCTTC.

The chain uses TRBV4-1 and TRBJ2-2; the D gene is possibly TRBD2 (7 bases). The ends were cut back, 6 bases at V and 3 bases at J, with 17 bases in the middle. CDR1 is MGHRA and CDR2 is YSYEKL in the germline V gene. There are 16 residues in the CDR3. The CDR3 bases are TGCGCCAGCAGATTCGGGGGGCTGAGGGACACCGGGGAGCTGTTTTTT. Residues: CASRFGGLRDTGELFF.

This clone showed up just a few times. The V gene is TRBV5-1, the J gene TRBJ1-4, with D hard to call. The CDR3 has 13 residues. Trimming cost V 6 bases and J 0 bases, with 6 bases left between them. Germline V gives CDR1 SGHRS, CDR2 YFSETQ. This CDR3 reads CASKYSTNEKLFF. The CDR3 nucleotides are TGCGCCAGCAAATACTCAACTAATGAAAAACTGTTTTTT.

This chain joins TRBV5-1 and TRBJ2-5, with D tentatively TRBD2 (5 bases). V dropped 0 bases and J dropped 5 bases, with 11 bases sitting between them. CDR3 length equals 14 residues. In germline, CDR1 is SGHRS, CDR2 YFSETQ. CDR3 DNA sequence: TGCGCCAGCAGCTTGGTAATCGGCGGGGAGACCCAGTACTTC. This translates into CASSLVIGGETQYF.

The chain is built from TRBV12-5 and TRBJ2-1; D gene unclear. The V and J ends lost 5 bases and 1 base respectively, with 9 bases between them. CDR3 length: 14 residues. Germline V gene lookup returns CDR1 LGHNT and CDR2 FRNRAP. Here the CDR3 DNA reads TGTGCTAGTGGTGGTGCCCTATCCTACAATGAGCAGTTCTTC. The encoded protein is CASGGALSYNEQFF.

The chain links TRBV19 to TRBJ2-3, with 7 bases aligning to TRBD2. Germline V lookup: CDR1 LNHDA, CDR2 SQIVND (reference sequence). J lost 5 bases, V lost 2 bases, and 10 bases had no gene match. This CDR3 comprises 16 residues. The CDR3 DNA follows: TGTGCCAGTAGTATACGTGGGGGAGGGATTCGAGATACGCAGTATTTT. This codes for CASSIRGGGIRDTQYF.

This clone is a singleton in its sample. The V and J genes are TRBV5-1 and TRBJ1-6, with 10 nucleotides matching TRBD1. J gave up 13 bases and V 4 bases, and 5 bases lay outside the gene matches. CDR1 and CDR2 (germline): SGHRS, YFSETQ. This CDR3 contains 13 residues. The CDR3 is CASSQDRGLPLHF. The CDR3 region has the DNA TGCGCCAGCAGCCAAGACAGGGGGCTCCCCCTCCACTTT.

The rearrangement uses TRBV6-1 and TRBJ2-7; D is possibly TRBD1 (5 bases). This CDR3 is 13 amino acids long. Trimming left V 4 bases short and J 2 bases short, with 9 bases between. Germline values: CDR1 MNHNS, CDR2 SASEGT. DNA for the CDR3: TGTGCCAGCAGTGGCCTAGGGGCCTACGAGCAGTACTTC. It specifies CASSGLGAYEQYF.

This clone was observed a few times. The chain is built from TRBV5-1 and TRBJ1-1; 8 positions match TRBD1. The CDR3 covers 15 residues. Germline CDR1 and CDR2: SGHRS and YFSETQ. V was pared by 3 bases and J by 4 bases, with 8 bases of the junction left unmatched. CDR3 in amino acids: CASSSDRGRVTEAFF. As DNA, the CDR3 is TGCGCCAGCAGCTCCGACAGGGGTCGGGTCACTGAAGCTTTCTTT.